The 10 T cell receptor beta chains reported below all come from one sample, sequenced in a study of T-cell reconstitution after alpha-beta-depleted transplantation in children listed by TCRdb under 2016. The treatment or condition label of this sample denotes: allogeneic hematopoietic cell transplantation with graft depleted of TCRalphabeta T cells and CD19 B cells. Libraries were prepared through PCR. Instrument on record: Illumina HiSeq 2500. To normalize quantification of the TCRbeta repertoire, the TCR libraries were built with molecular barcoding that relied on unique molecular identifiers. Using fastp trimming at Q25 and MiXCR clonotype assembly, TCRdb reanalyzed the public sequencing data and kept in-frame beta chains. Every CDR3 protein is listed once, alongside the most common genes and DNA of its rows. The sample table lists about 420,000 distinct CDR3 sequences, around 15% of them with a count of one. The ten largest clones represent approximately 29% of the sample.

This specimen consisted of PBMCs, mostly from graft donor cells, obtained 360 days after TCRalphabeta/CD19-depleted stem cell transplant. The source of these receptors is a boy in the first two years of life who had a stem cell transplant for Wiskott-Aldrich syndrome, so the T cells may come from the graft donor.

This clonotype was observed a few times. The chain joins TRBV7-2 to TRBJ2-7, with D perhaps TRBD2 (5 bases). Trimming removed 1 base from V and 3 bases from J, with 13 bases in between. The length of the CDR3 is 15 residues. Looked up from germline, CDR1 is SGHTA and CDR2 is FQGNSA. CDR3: CASSLVRTPNYEQYF. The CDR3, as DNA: TGTGCCAGCAGCTTAGTAAGGACTCCCAACTACGAGCAGTACTTC.

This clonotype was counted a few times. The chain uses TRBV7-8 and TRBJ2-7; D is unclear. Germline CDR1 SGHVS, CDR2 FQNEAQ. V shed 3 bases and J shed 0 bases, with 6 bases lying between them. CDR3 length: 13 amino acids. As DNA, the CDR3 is TGTGCCAGCAGCTTTAGGTTCTCCTACGAGCAGTACTTC. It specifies CASSFRFSYEQYF.

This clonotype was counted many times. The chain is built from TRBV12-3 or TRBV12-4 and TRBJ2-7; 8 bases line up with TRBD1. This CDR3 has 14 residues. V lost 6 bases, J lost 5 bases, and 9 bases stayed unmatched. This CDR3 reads CASSLTGERDEQYF. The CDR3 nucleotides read TGTGCCAGCAGCTTGACAGGGGAGAGAGACGAGCAGTACTTC.

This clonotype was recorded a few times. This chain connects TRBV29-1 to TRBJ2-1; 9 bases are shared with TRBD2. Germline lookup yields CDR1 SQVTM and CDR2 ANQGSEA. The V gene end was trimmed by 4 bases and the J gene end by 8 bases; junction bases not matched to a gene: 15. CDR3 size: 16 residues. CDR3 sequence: CSVGPVLAGPTHEQFF. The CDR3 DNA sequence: TGCAGCGTTGGCCCGGTTCTAGCGGGACCCACTCATGAGCAGTTCTTC.

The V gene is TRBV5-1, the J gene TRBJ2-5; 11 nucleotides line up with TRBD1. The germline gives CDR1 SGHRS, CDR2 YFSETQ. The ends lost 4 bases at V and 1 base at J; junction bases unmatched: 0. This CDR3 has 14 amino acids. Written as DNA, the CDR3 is TGCGCCAGCAGCGGACAGGGGGCCCAAGAGACCCAGTACTTC. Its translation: CASSGQGAQETQYF. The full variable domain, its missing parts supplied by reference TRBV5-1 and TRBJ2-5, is KAGVTQTPRYLIKTRGQQVTLSCSPISGHRSVSWYQQTPGQGLQFLFEYFSETQRNKGNFPGRFSGRQFSNSRSEMNVSTLELGDSALYLCASSGQGAQETQYFGPGTRLLVL.

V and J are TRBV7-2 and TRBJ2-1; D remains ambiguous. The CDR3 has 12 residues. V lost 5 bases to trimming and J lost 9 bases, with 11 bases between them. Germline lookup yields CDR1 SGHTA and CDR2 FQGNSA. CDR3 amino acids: CASSLAVGEQFF. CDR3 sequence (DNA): TGTGCCAGCAGCCTCGCGGTAGGTGAGCAGTTCTTC.

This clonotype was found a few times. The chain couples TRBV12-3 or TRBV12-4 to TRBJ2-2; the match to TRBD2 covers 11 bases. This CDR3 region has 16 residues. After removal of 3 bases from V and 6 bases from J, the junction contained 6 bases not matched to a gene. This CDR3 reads CASSFLAGGRPGELFF. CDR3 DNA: TGTGCCAGCAGTTTCCTAGCGGGAGGCCGGCCCGGGGAGCTGTTTTTT.

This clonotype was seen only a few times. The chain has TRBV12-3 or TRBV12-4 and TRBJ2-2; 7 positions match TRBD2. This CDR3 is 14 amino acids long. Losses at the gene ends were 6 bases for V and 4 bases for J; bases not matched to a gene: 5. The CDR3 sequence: CASSIIAGTGELFF. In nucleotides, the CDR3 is TGTGCCAGCAGCATCATAGCGGGCACCGGGGAGCTGTTTTTT.

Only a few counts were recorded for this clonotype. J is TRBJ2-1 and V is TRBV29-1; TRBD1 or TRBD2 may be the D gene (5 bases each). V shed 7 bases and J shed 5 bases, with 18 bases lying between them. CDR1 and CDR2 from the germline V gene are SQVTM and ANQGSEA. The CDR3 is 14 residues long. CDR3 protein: CSAKKGPLHNEQFF. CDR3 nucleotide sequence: TGCAGCGCTAAGAAGGGACCCCTTCACAATGAGCAGTTCTTC.

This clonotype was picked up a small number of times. Written as DNA, the CDR3 is TGCGCCAGCAGCCCGACAGGGCGGTACGAGCAGTACTTC. This encodes CASSPTGRYEQYF. The rearrangement joins TRBV5-1 to TRBJ2-7, with 7 nucleotides matching TRBD1. The junction had 5 bases not matched to a gene; V was cut back by 4 bases and J by 4 bases. Per the germline V gene, CDR1 is SGHRS and CDR2 is YFSETQ. This CDR3 is built from 13 residues.